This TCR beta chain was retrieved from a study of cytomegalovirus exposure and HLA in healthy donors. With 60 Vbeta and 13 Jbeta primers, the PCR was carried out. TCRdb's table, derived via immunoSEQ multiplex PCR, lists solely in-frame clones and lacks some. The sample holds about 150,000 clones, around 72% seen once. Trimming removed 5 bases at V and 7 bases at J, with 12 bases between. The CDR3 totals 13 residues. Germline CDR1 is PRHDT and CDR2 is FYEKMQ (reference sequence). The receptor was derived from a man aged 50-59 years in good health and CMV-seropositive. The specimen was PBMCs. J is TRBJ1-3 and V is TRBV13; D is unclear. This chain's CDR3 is CASSPGRPNTIYF. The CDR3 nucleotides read TGTGCCAGCAGCCCTGGCAGGCCGAACACCATATATTTT.